These T cell receptor beta chains were read from a single sample in a study of blood T cell repertoires in COVID-19. Assay: immunoSEQ multiplex PCR; the TCRdb copy retains only in-frame clones and omits some. The profile shows about 200,000 clones, more than 75% of them singletons. Sequencing was done on a sample of PBMCs or T cells enriched from blood (not recorded which). Receptors originate from a man aged 35-49 years with acute COVID-19. CDR3s include the opening cysteine and the closing phenylalanine or tryptophan. D genes are given only for firm matches. The size field is filled for only some rows; it gives once, few, many or a size class.

abundance: -
len: 12
d_gene: -
j_gene: TRBJ2-4
v_gene: TRBV29-1
CDR3nt: TGCAGCGTTGAACAGGGAAAAAACATTCAGTACTTC
CDR3aa: CSVEQGKNIQYF

abundance: once
len: 15
d_gene: -
j_gene: TRBJ2-7
v_gene: TRBV27
CDR3nt: TGTGCCAGCAGTTTATCGGGAGGGGACATCTACGAGCAGTACTTC
CDR3aa: CASSLSGGDIYEQYF

abundance: -
len: 15
d_gene: TRBD1
j_gene: TRBJ1-1
v_gene: TRBV19
CDR3nt: TGTGCCAGTAGTATTCCCAGGGGGCGAGACACTGAAGCTTTCTTT
CDR3aa: CASSIPRGRDTEAFF

abundance: once
len: 14
d_gene: -
j_gene: TRBJ2-7
v_gene: TRBV6-2/TRBV6-3
CDR3nt: TGTGCCAGCAGTCCCGTAGCGGATACCTACGAGCAGTACTTC
CDR3aa: CASSPVADTYEQYF

abundance: -
len: 13
d_gene: -
j_gene: TRBJ1-2
v_gene: TRBV6-2/TRBV6-3
CDR3nt: TGTGCCAGCAGTCCCGGACATTTTTATGGCTACACCTTC
CDR3aa: CASSPGHFYGYTF

abundance: few
len: 14
d_gene: -
j_gene: TRBJ1-2
v_gene: TRBV5-6
CDR3nt: TGTGCCAGCAGCCAACGGGACGGACTATGGCTAGGCACCTTC
CDR3aa: CASSQRDGLWLGTF

abundance: -
len: 16
d_gene: TRBD2
j_gene: TRBJ2-1
v_gene: TRBV5-5
CDR3nt: TGTGCCAGCAGCCGGACTAGCGGGAGCTCCTACAATGAGCAGTTCTTC
CDR3aa: CASSRTSGSSYNEQFF

abundance: -
len: 14
d_gene: TRBD1
j_gene: TRBJ1-3
v_gene: TRBV20-1
CDR3nt: TGCAGTGCTAATGACAGGGGAACTGGAAACACCATATATTTT
CDR3aa: CSANDRGTGNTIYF

abundance: few
len: 13
d_gene: TRBD2
j_gene: TRBJ2-7
v_gene: TRBV11-2
CDR3nt: TGTGCCAGCAGTCGGACTAGCGTATCCGAGCAGTACTTC
CDR3aa: CASSRTSVSEQYF

abundance: -
len: 14
d_gene: -
j_gene: TRBJ1-4
v_gene: TRBV28
CDR3nt: TGTGCCAGCAGTTTGGGGCCCTCCCGGTTGGAACTGTTTTTT
CDR3aa: CASSLGPSRLELFF

abundance: -
len: 15
d_gene: -
j_gene: TRBJ1-6
v_gene: TRBV5-1
CDR3nt: TGCGCCAGCAGCTTCAGGGGTCGGGATAATTCACCCCTCCACTTT
CDR3aa: CASSFRGRDNSPLHF

abundance: -
len: 15
d_gene: TRBD1
j_gene: TRBJ2-3
v_gene: TRBV7-9
CDR3nt: TGTGCCAGCAGCTTAAGACGGACAGGCCAAGATACGCAGTATTTT
CDR3aa: CASSLRRTGQDTQYF

abundance: -
len: 15
d_gene: TRBD1
j_gene: TRBJ2-7
v_gene: TRBV5-1
CDR3nt: TGCGCCAGCAGCCCGACAGGGCCCGGATCCTACGAGCAGTACTTC
CDR3aa: CASSPTGPGSYEQYF

abundance: -
len: 15
d_gene: TRBD2
j_gene: TRBJ2-1
v_gene: TRBV9
CDR3nt: TGTGCCAGCAGCGGAGGACTAGCGGGAGGGGGTGAGCAGTTCTTC
CDR3aa: CASSGGLAGGGEQFF

abundance: -
len: 15
d_gene: -
j_gene: TRBJ2-5
v_gene: TRBV9
CDR3nt: TGTGCCAGCAGCGTAGGTTCCAGGGGCCAAGAGACCCAGTACTTC
CDR3aa: CASSVGSRGQETQYF

abundance: -
len: 13
d_gene: -
j_gene: TRBJ2-1
v_gene: TRBV14
CDR3nt: TGTGCCAGCAGCCAACCCGCTATAAATGAGCAGTTCTTC
CDR3aa: CASSQPAINEQFF

abundance: -
len: 13
d_gene: TRBD2
j_gene: TRBJ2-1
v_gene: TRBV12-3/TRBV12-4
CDR3nt: TGTGCCAGTAGCGGGAGCTCCTACAATGAGCAGTTCTTC
CDR3aa: CASSGSSYNEQFF

abundance: -
len: 17
d_gene: TRBD1
j_gene: TRBJ1-5
v_gene: TRBV28
CDR3nt: TGTGCCAGCAGCCGCCTCGGGACAGGGATGAGCAATCAGCCCCAGCATTTT
CDR3aa: CASSRLGTGMSNQPQHF

abundance: -
len: 15
d_gene: -
j_gene: TRBJ1-4
v_gene: TRBV9
CDR3nt: TGTGCCAGCAGCGTAGCGGCAGGTCGAAATGAAAAACTGTTTTTT
CDR3aa: CASSVAAGRNEKLFF

abundance: -
len: 13
d_gene: -
j_gene: TRBJ2-3
v_gene: TRBV5-4
CDR3nt: TGTGCCAGCAGCTTGTTAGGCACAGATACGCAGTATTTT
CDR3aa: CASSLLGTDTQYF

abundance: -
len: 15
d_gene: TRBD1
j_gene: TRBJ2-2
v_gene: TRBV28
CDR3nt: TGTGCCAGGAGACAGGGCCCCTTGAACACCGGGGAGCTGTTTTTT
CDR3aa: CARRQGPLNTGELFF

abundance: -
len: 13
d_gene: -
j_gene: TRBJ1-4
v_gene: TRBV7-9
CDR3nt: TGTGCCAGCAGCTTAGAGCGTAATGAAAAACTGTTTTTT
CDR3aa: CASSLERNEKLFF

abundance: -
len: 15
d_gene: -
j_gene: TRBJ2-5
v_gene: TRBV15
CDR3nt: TGTGCCACCAGCCTTGGACTGGGGGCCGTGGAGACCCAGTACTTC
CDR3aa: CATSLGLGAVETQYF

abundance: -
len: 14
d_gene: TRBD1
j_gene: TRBJ1-2
v_gene: TRBV5-1
CDR3nt: TGCGCCAGCGCCCGGACCGGGACAGGGGACGCACACACCTTC
CDR3aa: CASARTGTGDAHTF

abundance: -
len: 16
d_gene: -
j_gene: TRBJ2-1
v_gene: TRBV5-1
CDR3nt: TGCGCCAGCAGCTTTAAAGGATTAGCGCTATACAATGAGCAGTTCTTC
CDR3aa: CASSFKGLALYNEQFF

abundance: once
len: 15
d_gene: TRBD1
j_gene: TRBJ2-1
v_gene: TRBV4-1
CDR3nt: TGCGCCAGCGGTACACCGGGACAGGACAACAATGAGCAGTTCTTC
CDR3aa: CASGTPGQDNNEQFF

abundance: -
len: 15
d_gene: -
j_gene: TRBJ2-7
v_gene: TRBV6-1
CDR3nt: TGTGCCAGCAGTGAAAGCGGCGGTAGCTCCTACGAGCAGTACTTC
CDR3aa: CASSESGGSSYEQYF

abundance: few
len: 13
d_gene: -
j_gene: TRBJ1-2
v_gene: TRBV7-2
CDR3nt: TGTGCCAGCAGCTTGGCGAGGGATCTCGACTACACCTTC
CDR3aa: CASSLARDLDYTF

abundance: few
len: 14
d_gene: -
j_gene: TRBJ2-7
v_gene: TRBV6-2/TRBV6-3
CDR3nt: TGTGCCAGCAGTTACAGGAGACTACACGACGAGCAGTACTTC
CDR3aa: CASSYRRLHDEQYF

abundance: -
len: 13
d_gene: -
j_gene: TRBJ2-5
v_gene: TRBV3-1/TRBV3-2
CDR3nt: TGTGCCAGCAGCCGTATGTACCAAGAGACCCAGTACTTC
CDR3aa: CASSRMYQETQYF